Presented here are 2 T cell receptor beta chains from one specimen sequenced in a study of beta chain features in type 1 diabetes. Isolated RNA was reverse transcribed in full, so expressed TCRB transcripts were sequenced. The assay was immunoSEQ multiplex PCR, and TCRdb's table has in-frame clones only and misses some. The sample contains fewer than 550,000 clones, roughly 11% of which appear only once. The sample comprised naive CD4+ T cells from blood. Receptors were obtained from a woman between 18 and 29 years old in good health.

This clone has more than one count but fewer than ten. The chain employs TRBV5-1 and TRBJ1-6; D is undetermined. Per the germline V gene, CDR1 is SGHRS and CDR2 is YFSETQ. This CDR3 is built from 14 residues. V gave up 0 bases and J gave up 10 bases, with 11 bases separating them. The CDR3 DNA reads TGCGCCAGCAGCTTGGTGGATGAGAGGTCACCCCTCCACTTT. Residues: CASSLVDERSPLHF.

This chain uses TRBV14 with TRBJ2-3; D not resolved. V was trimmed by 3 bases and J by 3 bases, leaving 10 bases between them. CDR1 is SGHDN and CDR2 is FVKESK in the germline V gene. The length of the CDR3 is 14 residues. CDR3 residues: CASSQRGLTDTQYF. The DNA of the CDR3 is TGTGCCAGCAGCCAGAGAGGTTTAACAGATACGCAGTATTTT.